The TCR beta chain under discussion was sequenced for a study of T and B cells in COVID-19 patients. Overall study context: The recovered cohort's median age was about 34 years, versus about 63 years in active infection. About 90% of the roughly 20 active-infection patients had comorbidities associated with unfavorable COVID-19 outcome. Notes on the study in general: Patients with COVID-19 reportedly showed strongly skewed T cell receptor beta variable and joining gene usage.

Germline V gene data show CDR1 as MDHEN and CDR2 as SYDVKM. This CDR3 has 13 residues. V gave up 7 bases and J gave up 10 bases, with 17 bases separating them. Multiplex PCR with BIOMED2 TRB-A/B primer pools amplified TRB rearrangements. MiXCR was run by TCRdb on the multiplex PCR reads, yielding one entry per CDR3 protein. This sample has more than 10,000 distinct CDR3 sequences, with around 35% found just once. TRB was amplified from about 250-500 ng of blood genomic DNA. Comment on this clonotype: Its antigen is currently unknown.

This receptor was taken from a human donor with active COVID-19. The sample taken for sequencing was blood. The rearrangement links TRBV28 to TRBJ2-1; a possible D gene is TRBD2 (5 bases). CDR3 sequence (DNA): TGTGCCAGCATTGGTAGCGCCGTGGCCGAGCAGTTCTTC. This gives the protein CASIGSAVAEQFF.